Presented here are 32 T cell receptor beta chains from one specimen sequenced in a study of cytomegalovirus exposure and HLA in healthy donors. A multiplex PCR was run with 60 Vbeta primers and 13 Jbeta primers. Only in-frame clones appear in the TCRdb table, and some are missing; sequencing was by immunoSEQ multiplex PCR. This sample's clone table lists more than 85,000 clones. Material for sequencing was PBMCs. These receptors came from a girl between 10 and 17 years old in good health and CMV-seropositive.

The chain is built from TRBV2 and TRBJ2-1; maybe TRBD2 (6 bases). The CDR3 sequence is 15 residues long. V was clipped by 8 bases and J by 6 bases, with 20 bases between them. Germline V gene data show CDR1 as SNHLY and CDR2 as FYNNEI. DNA of the CDR3: TGTGCCAGCCCGGTGGCGGGGAGCCATCTCAATGAGCAGTTCTTC. This encodes CASPVAGSHLNEQFF.

This sequence joins TRBV4-1 and TRBJ2-7, with 7 bases that match TRBD1. The CDR3 is 15 amino acids. Trimming cost V 4 bases and J 5 bases; bases outside gene matches: 11. Germline CDR1 and CDR2: MGHRA and YSYEKL. The CDR3 reads CASSLRRDSRHEQYV. In DNA form, the CDR3 reads TGCGCCAGCAGCCTACGACGGGACAGTCGACACGAGCAGTACGTC.

The genes are TRBV6-1 and TRBJ1-5; D perhaps matches TRBD1 (5 bases). Germline-derived CDR1 and CDR2 are MNHNS and SASEGT. CDR3 size: 16 residues. V lost 3 bases to trimming and J lost 2 bases, with 14 bases between them. CDR3 sequence: CASSEVGVGGNQPQHF. DNA of the CDR3: TGTGCCAGCAGTGAGGTTGGGGTAGGGGGCAATCAGCCCCAGCATTTT.

The chain employs TRBV4-2 and TRBJ1-1; D is unclear. In germline, CDR1 is LGHNA, CDR2 YNFKEQ. This CDR3 has 14 amino acids. V was cut by 0 bases and J by 4 bases, with 9 bases left in between. CDR3 region: CASSQDSWATEAFF. DNA of the CDR3: TGTGCCAGCAGCCAAGACAGCTGGGCCACTGAAGCTTTCTTT.

This chain joins TRBV19 and TRBJ1-3; D ambiguous. The CDR3 has 14 amino acids. Trimming removed 4 bases at V and 9 bases at J, with 16 bases between. From germline, CDR1 is LNHDA and CDR2 SQIVND (reference sequence). CDR3 in amino acids: CASSKGESPGTIYF. DNA of the CDR3: TGTGCCAGTAGTAAAGGAGAATCCCCCGGCACCATATATTTT.

Turning to this clone: A junction boundary mismatches the germline segment, possibly from a read error. The rearrangement uses TRBV2 and TRBJ1-5, with D maybe TRBD1 (6 bases). This CDR3 is built from 15 residues. In germline, CDR1 is SNHLY, CDR2 FYNNEI. The CDR3 reads CASSDWAGVVQHQHF. CDR3 coding DNA: TGTGCCAGCAGTGATTGGGCAGGGGTAGTTCAGCACCAGCATTTT.

V is TRBV29-1 and J is TRBJ1-1; tentative D call: TRBD1 (6 bases). The germline gives CDR1 SQVTM, CDR2 ANQGSEA. This CDR3 is 16 amino acids long. Trimming cost V 7 bases and J 4 bases, with 25 bases left between them. The CDR3 nucleotides are TGCAGCGGTGCGCCAGGGGCCGCTCGAGTCGGCACTGAAGCTTTCTTT. Its protein product is CSGAPGAARVGTEAFF.

This chain joins TRBV5-1 and TRBJ2-5, with a weak D call TRBD1 (6 bases). The length of the CDR3 is 14 residues. Trimming left V 0 bases short and J 5 bases short, with 11 bases between. CDR1 is SGHRS, CDR2 YFSETQ, per germline. The CDR3 nucleotides read TGCGCCAGCAGCTTGGGAGCAGGGGAGGAGACCCAGTACTTC. This codes for CASSLGAGEETQYF.

The chain employs TRBV25-1 and TRBJ1-6, with a weak D call TRBD1 (5 bases). CDR3 length equals 15 residues. V gave up 1 base and J gave up 6 bases, with 10 bases separating them. Germline V gene sequence: CDR1 MGHDK, CDR2 SYGVNS. This CDR3 is CASSEWRGVNSPLHF. DNA of the CDR3: TGTGCCAGCAGTGAATGGAGGGGAGTTAATTCACCCCTCCACTTT.

This chain connects TRBV5-1 to TRBJ2-5; D is ambiguous. Germline CDR1 and CDR2: SGHRS and YFSETQ. The CDR3 length is 14 residues. V was pared by 0 bases and J by 2 bases, with 8 bases between. CDR3 bases: TGCGCCAGCAGCTTGGACTCGGTTCAAGAGACCCAGTACTTC. Translating it yields CASSLDSVQETQYF. The variable domain in full, with the rest retrieved from reference TRBV5-1 and TRBJ2-5, is KAGVTQTPRYLIKTRGQQVTLSCSPISGHRSVSWYQQTPGQGLQFLFEYFSETQRNKGNFPGRFSGRQFSNSRSEMNVSTLELGDSALYLCASSLDSVQETQYFGPGTRLLVL.

The chain links TRBV6-5 to TRBJ1-2; possibly TRBD1 for D (5 bases). The CDR3 has 12 residues. Germline CDR1 and CDR2: MNHEY and SVGAGI. Trimming took 6 bases from V and 8 from J, leaving 13 bases between them. The CDR3 protein is CASSGTGIGYTF. The DNA of the CDR3 is TGTGCCAGCAGCGGAACAGGCATCGGCTACACCTTC.

The genes are TRBV15 and TRBJ2-7, with 9 bases lining up with TRBD1. This CDR3 contains 15 residues. Germline trimming cut 0 bases from V and 7 bases from J; bases unmatched to any gene: 7. Looked up from germline, CDR1 is LNHNV and CDR2 is YYDKDF (reference sequence). In DNA form, the CDR3 reads TGTGCCACCAGCAGAGAGGGACAGGGAACGGGTGAGCAGTACTTC. It is translated as CATSREGQGTGEQYF.

The chain combines TRBV2 with TRBJ1-6; 9 bases fit TRBD1. Germline values: CDR1 SNHLY, CDR2 FYNNEI. J was trimmed by 7 bases and V by 8 bases; bases with no gene match: 6. The CDR3 consists of 14 residues. CDR3 coding DNA: TGTGCCAGCTTTTGGGGGACAGGGAATTCACCCCTCCACTTT. The encoded protein is CASFWGTGNSPLHF.

The rearrangement uses TRBV9 and TRBJ2-1; 8 nucleotides line up with TRBD1. After removal of 4 bases from V and 9 bases from J, the junction contained 3 bases not matched to a gene. Germline V lookup: CDR1 SGDLS, CDR2 YYNGEE. The CDR3 covers 12 residues. The CDR3 DNA reads as TGTGCCAGCAGCACGGGACAGGCTGAGCAGTTCTTC. Translating it yields CASSTGQAEQFF.

This chain connects TRBV13 to TRBJ2-5, with 8 bases identical to TRBD2. The CDR3 has 15 amino acids. The V segment lost 5 bases and the J segment 2 bases; nucleotides outside the gene matches: 7. Germline loops: CDR1 PRHDT, CDR2 FYEKMQ (reference sequence). The CDR3 sequence is CASSLTAGGQETQYF. The CDR3 coding sequence is TGTGCCAGCAGCCTAACGGCGGGGGGTCAAGAGACCCAGTACTTC.

The chain joins TRBV6-6 to TRBJ1-1, with D perhaps TRBD1 (5 bases). The ends were cut back, 6 bases at V and 3 bases at J, with 14 bases in the middle. Germline V gene lookup returns CDR1 MNHNY and CDR2 SVGAGI (reference sequence). The CDR3 has 14 residues. The CDR3 DNA reads TGTGCCAGCAGGAGCTCTGGGGGGGACACTGAAGCTTTCTTT. It specifies CASRSSGGDTEAFF.

J is TRBJ2-2 and V is TRBV15, with TRBD2 identical over 12 bases. The CDR3 covers 16 residues. Germline lookup yields CDR1 LNHNV and CDR2 YYDKDF (reference sequence). V was clipped by 4 bases and J by 3 bases; unmatched bases: 3. CDR3 loop: CATSKLAGGDTGELFF. The CDR3 nucleotides are TGTGCCACCAGCAAACTAGCGGGGGGCGACACCGGGGAGCTGTTTTTT.

The V call is TRBV29-1, the J call TRBJ2-5; the D is unclear. Trimming took off 1 base at V and 2 bases at J, with 5 bases between the two ends. Germline V lookup: CDR1 SQVTM, CDR2 ANQGSEA. The CDR3 covers 12 residues. The CDR3 protein is CSVEGQQETQYF. The CDR3 region has the DNA TGCAGCGTTGAAGGTCAGCAAGAGACCCAGTACTTC.

V gene TRBV7-9 combines with J gene TRBJ2-5, with 12 bases aligning to TRBD2. From germline, CDR1 is SEHNR and CDR2 FQNEAQ (reference sequence). The CDR3 totals 16 residues. The V and J ends lost 5 bases and 2 bases, in that order; junction bases with no gene match: 6. The CDR3 DNA sequence: TGTGCCAGCAGCGACAGGACTAGCGGGAAACAAGAGACCCAGTACTTC. Encoded protein: CASSDRTSGKQETQYF.

The genes are TRBV5-1 and TRBJ2-1; D might be TRBD2 (5 bases). The CDR3 runs to 15 residues. Germline-derived CDR1 and CDR2 are SGHRS and YFSETQ. V dropped 4 bases and J dropped 0 bases, with 11 bases sitting between them. In nucleotides, the CDR3 is TGCGCCAGCAGCCTAGCTCCGAGCTCCTACAATGAGCAGTTCTTC. Translation gives CASSLAPSSYNEQFF.

The chain links TRBV18 to TRBJ2-1; D call uncertain. The CDR3 covers 13 residues. The V gene lost 4 bases and the J gene lost 2 bases, with 6 bases spanning the gap. CDR1 and CDR2 (germline): KGHSH, LQKENI. The CDR3 protein is CASSLGTYNEQFF. The CDR3 coding sequence is TGTGCCAGCTCACTTGGCACCTACAATGAGCAGTTCTTC.

The chain uses TRBV30 and TRBJ2-3; D might be TRBD1 (6 bases). The CDR3 has 13 residues. Between the trimmed V and J ends, which lost 8 bases and 6 bases, there was a span of 18 bases. Germline V lookup: CDR1 GTSNPN, CDR2 SVGIG (reference sequence). The CDR3 loop reads CALAGVSRDTQYF. The DNA for the CDR3 is TGTGCCCTGGCAGGGGTTAGCAGGGATACGCAGTATTTT.

This chain joins TRBV28 and TRBJ2-3; 7 nucleotides line up with TRBD1. Germline values: CDR1 MDHEN, CDR2 SYDVKM. The length of the CDR3 is 15 residues. V was pared by 5 bases and J by 1 base, with 6 bases of the junction left unmatched. The chain's CDR3 is CASSHPDRRTDTQYF. DNA of the CDR3: TGTGCCAGCAGTCACCCGGACAGGCGCACAGATACGCAGTATTTT.

V gene TRBV9 combines with J gene TRBJ2-3; TRBD2 agrees at 9 bases. This CDR3 comprises 15 residues. J gave up 6 bases and V 0 bases, and 5 bases lay outside the gene matches. Germline-derived CDR1 and CDR2 are SGDLS and YYNGEE. The CDR3 loop reads CASSVGGGATDTQYF. The CDR3 bases are TGTGCCAGCAGCGTAGGCGGGGGGGCTACCGATACGCAGTATTTT.

CDR3 nucleotides: TGTGCCACCAGCAGAGGCCGGACAGGGCCTCCCGAGCAGTACTTC. It yields the protein CATSRGRTGPPEQYF. The chain recombines TRBV15 with TRBJ2-7; TRBD1 matches at 8 bases. CDR1 is LNHNV and CDR2 is YYDKDF in the germline V gene (reference sequence). Losses at the gene ends were 1 base for V and 6 bases for J; bases not matched to a gene: 8. The CDR3 contains 15 residues.

This CDR3 reads CASSFDRGNSPLHF. CDR3 nucleotide sequence: TGTGCCAGCAGCTTCGACAGGGGGAATTCACCCCTCCACTTT. The rearrangement links TRBV7-2 to TRBJ1-6; 9 bases fit TRBD1. The CDR3 has 14 residues. The germline V gene has CDR1 SGHTA and CDR2 FQGNSA. J was trimmed by 7 bases and V by 3 bases; bases with no gene match: 1.

The chain has TRBV7-9 and TRBJ2-1; D may be TRBD1 (6 bases). The germline V and J ends were trimmed by 5 bases and 8 bases, with 19 bases remaining between them. This CDR3 spans 15 amino acids. Germline loops: CDR1 SEHNR, CDR2 FQNEAQ (reference sequence). The CDR3 bases are TGTGCCAGCAGCAAAGCAAATCTTAAGGGGGATGAGCAGTTCTTC. Translating it yields CASSKANLKGDEQFF.

V gene TRBV4-3 combines with J gene TRBJ2-2; possibly TRBD2 for D (7 bases). V lost 2 bases and J lost 7, with 17 bases in between. The CDR3 length is 16 residues. Germline V gives CDR1 LGHNA, CDR2 YSLEER. CDR3 nucleotide sequence: TGCGCCAGCAGCCAACCGGCCGGGGGGCTGGTCGGGGAGCTGTTTTTT. This sequence encodes CASSQPAGGLVGELFF.

The rearrangement joins TRBV4-1 to TRBJ1-5; the match to TRBD1 covers 9 bases. CDR3 length: 17 amino acids. Germline trimming cut 3 bases from V and 3 bases from J; bases unmatched to any gene: 9. Germline V gene sequence: CDR1 MGHRA, CDR2 YSYEKL. CDR3 sequence: CASSQEDRGFLNQPQHF. The CDR3 coding sequence is TGCGCCAGCAGCCAGGAGGACAGGGGATTTCTCAATCAGCCCCAGCATTTT.

The chain is built from TRBV29-1 and TRBJ2-1, with D unclear. This CDR3 has 13 residues. Germline CDR1 is SQVTM and CDR2 is ANQGSEA. V lost 1 base to trimming and J lost 5 bases, with 9 bases between them. The CDR3 sequence: CSVEGQMDNEQFF. DNA of the CDR3: TGCAGCGTTGAAGGTCAGATGGACAATGAGCAGTTCTTC.

The rearrangement links TRBV7-9 to TRBJ2-1, with D possibly being TRBD1 (6 bases). The V and J ends lost 2 bases and 9 bases respectively, with 11 bases between them. The germline gives CDR1 SEHNR, CDR2 FQNEAQ (reference sequence). The CDR3 covers 13 residues. The CDR3 DNA sequence: TGTGCCAGCAGCTTAATACAGGGTCTTGAGCAGTTCTTC. Protein: CASSLIQGLEQFF.

V is TRBV4-2 and J is TRBJ2-3, with 12 bases fitting TRBD2. V lost 4 bases, J lost 1 base, and 3 bases stayed unmatched. CDR1 and CDR2 from the germline V gene are LGHNA and YNFKEQ. This CDR3 has 16 residues. CDR3 residues: CASSRRLAGGTDTQYF. Written as DNA, the CDR3 is TGTGCCAGCAGCCGGAGACTAGCGGGGGGCACAGATACGCAGTATTTT.